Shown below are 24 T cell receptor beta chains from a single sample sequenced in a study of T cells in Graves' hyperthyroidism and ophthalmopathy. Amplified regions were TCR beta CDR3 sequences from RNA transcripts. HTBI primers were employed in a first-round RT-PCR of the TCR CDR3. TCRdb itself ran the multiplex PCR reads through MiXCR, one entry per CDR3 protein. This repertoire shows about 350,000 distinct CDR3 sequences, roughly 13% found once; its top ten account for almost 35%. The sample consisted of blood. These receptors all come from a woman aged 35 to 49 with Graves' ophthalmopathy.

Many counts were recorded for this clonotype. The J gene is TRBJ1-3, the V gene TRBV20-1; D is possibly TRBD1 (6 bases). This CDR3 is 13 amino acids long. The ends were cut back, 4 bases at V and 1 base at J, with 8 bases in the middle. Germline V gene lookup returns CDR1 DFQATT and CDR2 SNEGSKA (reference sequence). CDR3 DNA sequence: TGCAGTGCTACAGGGGAGTCTGGAAACACCATATATTTT. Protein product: CSATGESGNTIYF.

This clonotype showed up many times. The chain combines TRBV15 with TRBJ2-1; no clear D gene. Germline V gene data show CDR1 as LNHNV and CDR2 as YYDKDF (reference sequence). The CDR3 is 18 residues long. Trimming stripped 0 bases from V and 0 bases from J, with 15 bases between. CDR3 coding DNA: TGTGCCACCAGCAGAGATACTCCGACCGACCGCTCCTACAATGAGCAGTTCTTC. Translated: CATSRDTPTDRSYNEQFF.

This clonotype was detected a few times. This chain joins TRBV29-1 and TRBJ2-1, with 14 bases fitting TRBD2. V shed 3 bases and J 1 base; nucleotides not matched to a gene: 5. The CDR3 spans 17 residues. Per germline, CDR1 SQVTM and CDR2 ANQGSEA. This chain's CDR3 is CSVEGLAGVRSYNEQFF. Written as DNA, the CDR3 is TGCAGCGTTGAGGGACTAGCGGGAGTGAGGTCCTACAATGAGCAGTTCTTC.

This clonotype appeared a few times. CDR3 residues: CASSLVGPTYEQYF. DNA of the CDR3: TGTGCCAGCAGTTTAGTGGGGCCCACCTACGAGCAGTACTTC. The chain carries TRBV28 and TRBJ2-7, with TRBD1 as a possible D gene (5 bases). This CDR3 contains 14 residues. V lost 2 bases, J lost 2 bases, and 10 bases lay in between. The germline V gene encodes CDR1 MDHEN and CDR2 SYDVKM. The full variable domain, rest sourced from reference TRBV28 and TRBJ2-7, is DVKVTQSSRYLVKRTGEKVFLECVQDMDHENMFWYRQDPGLGLRLIYFSYDVKMKEKGDIPEGYSVSREKKERFSLILESASTNQTSMYLCASSLVGPTYEQYFGPGTRLTVT.

CDR3 loop: CASSLYRTMNTEAFF. CDR3 bases: TGTGCCAGCAGCTTATACCGGACAATGAACACTGAAGCTTTCTTT. The chain combines TRBV11-2 with TRBJ1-1, with D tentatively TRBD1 (5 bases). V lost 2 bases and J lost 0, with 10 bases in between. The CDR3 is 15 residues long. CDR1 SGHAT and CDR2 FQNNGV come from the germline V gene.

CDR3 nucleotide sequence: TGTGCCAGCTCACCGACACAGGCTGAGTTCTATGGCTACACCTTC. Protein sequence: CASSPTQAEFYGYTF. The rearrangement links TRBV18 to TRBJ1-2; tentatively, D is TRBD1 (5 bases). The CDR3 contains 15 residues. Per germline, CDR1 KGHSH and CDR2 LQKENI. V dropped 3 bases and J dropped 4 bases, with 15 bases sitting between them.

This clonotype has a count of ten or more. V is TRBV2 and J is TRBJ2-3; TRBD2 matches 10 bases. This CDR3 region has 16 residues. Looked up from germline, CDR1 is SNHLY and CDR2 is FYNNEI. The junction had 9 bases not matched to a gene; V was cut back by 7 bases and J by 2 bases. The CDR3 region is CASILGLAGDTDTQYF. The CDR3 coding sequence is TGTGCCAGCATTCTCGGGCTAGCGGGGGACACAGATACGCAGTATTTT.

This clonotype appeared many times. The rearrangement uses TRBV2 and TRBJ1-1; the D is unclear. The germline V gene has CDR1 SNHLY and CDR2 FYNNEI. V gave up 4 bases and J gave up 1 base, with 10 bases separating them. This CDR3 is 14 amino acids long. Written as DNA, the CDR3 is TGTGCCAGCAGTGGTTTTACGGCGAACACTGAAGCTTTCTTT. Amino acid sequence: CASSGFTANTEAFF.

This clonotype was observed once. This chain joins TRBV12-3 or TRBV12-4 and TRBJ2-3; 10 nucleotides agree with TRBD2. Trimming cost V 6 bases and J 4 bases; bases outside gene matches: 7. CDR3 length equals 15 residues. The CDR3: CASSFTSGTSDTQYF. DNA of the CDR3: TGTGCCAGCAGCTTCACTAGCGGGACATCAGATACGCAGTATTTT.

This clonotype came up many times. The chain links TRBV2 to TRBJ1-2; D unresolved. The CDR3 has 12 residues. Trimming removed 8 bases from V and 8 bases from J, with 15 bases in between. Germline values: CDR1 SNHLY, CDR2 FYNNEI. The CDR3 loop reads CASALSFSGYTF. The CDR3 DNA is TGTGCCAGCGCACTGTCTTTTAGCGGCTACACCTTC.

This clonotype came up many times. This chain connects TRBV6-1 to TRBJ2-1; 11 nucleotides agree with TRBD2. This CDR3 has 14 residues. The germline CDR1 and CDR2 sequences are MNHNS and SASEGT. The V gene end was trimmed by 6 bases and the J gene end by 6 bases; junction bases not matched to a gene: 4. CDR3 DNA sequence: TGTGCCAGCAGCCTAGCGGGGGGAGTCAATGAGCAGTTCTTC. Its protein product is CASSLAGGVNEQFF.

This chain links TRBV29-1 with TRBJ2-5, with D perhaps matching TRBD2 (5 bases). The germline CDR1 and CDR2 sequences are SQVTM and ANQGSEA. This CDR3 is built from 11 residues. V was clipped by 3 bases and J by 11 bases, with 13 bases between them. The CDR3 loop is CSVDEGLGQYF. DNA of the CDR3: TGCAGCGTTGATGAGGGCCTGGGTCAGTACTTC.

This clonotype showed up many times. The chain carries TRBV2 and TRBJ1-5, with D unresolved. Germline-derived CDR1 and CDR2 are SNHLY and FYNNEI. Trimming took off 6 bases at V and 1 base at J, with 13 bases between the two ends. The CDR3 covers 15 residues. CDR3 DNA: TGTGCCAGCAGCCCCACATGGGGAAGCAATCAGCCCCAGCATTTT. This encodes CASSPTWGSNQPQHF.

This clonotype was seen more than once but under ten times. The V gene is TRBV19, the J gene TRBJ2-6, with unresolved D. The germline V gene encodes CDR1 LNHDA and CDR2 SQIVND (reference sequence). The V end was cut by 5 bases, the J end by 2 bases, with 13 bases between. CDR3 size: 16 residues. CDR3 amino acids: CASSARSLPGANVLTF. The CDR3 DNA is TGTGCCAGTAGTGCCCGGTCATTACCTGGGGCCAACGTCCTGACTTTC.

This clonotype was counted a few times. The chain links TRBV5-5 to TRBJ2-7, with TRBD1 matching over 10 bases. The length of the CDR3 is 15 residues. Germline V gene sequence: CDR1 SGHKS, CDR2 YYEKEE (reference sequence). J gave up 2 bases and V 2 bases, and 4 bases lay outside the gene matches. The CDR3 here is CASSFGTGEPYEQYF. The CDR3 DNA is TGTGCCAGCAGCTTTGGGACAGGGGAACCCTACGAGCAGTACTTC.

The CDR3 sequence is CASRGDGYEQYF. The CDR3 DNA reads TGTGCCAGCAGGGGAGACGGCTACGAGCAGTACTTC. The rearrangement links TRBV6-1 to TRBJ2-7, with a possible D match to TRBD2 (5 bases). The CDR3 loop spans 12 amino acids. Trimming pared 6 bases from V and 3 bases from J, leaving 9 bases between. Germline CDR1 and CDR2: MNHNS and SASEGT.

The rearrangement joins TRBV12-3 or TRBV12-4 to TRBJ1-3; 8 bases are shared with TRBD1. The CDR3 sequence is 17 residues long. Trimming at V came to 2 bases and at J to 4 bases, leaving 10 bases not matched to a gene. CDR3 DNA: TGTGCCAGCAGTTTAAGGACAGGGATTCAATTCGGAAACACCATATATTTT. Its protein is CASSLRTGIQFGNTIYF.

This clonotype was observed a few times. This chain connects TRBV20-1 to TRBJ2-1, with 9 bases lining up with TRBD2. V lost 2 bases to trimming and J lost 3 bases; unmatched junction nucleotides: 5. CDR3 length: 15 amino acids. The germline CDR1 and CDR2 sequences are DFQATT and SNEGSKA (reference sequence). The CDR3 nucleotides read TGCAGTGCTAGAAGTTTAGCGGGGGACTACAATGAGCAGTTCTTC. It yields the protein CSARSLAGDYNEQFF.

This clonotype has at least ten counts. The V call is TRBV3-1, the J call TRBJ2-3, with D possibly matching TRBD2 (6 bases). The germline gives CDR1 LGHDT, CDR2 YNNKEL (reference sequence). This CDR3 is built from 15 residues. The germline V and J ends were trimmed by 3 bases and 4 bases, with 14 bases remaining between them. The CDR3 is CASSHDPWGADTQYF. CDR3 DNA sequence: TGTGCCAGCAGCCATGACCCCTGGGGGGCAGATACGCAGTATTTT.

The CDR3 region is CATSDSGQELYTF. Here the CDR3 DNA reads TGTGCCACCAGTGACTCGGGACAGGAGCTATACACCTTC. J is TRBJ1-2 and V is TRBV24-1, with 8 bases that match TRBD1. From germline, CDR1 is KGHDR and CDR2 SFDVKD. After removal of 4 bases from V and 11 bases from J, the junction contained 8 bases not matched to a gene. This CDR3 is built from 13 residues.

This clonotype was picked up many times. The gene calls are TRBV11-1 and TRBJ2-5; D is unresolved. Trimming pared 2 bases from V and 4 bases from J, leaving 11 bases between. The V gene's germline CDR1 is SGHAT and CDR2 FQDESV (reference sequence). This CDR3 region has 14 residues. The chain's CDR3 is CASSLTPASETQYF. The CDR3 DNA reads TGTGCCAGCAGCTTAACCCCAGCGTCAGAGACCCAGTACTTC.

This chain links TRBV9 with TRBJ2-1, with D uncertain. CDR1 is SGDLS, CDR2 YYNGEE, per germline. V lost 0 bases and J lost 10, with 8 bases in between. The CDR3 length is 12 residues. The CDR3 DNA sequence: TGTGCCAGCAGCGTAGGGCCTGCGGAGCAGTTCTTC. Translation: CASSVGPAEQFF.

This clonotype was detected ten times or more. The CDR3 DNA sequence: TGTGCCAGCAAGGTCCCAGGGGGAGATGAAAAACTGTTTTTT. It translates to CASKVPGGDEKLFF. The rearrangement links TRBV28 to TRBJ1-4, with 7 nucleotides matching TRBD1. This CDR3 is 14 amino acids long. Germline-derived CDR1 and CDR2 are MDHEN and SYDVKM. Trimming took 7 bases from V and 6 from J; bases not matched to a gene: 8. The complete variable domain, with remaining parts taken from reference TRBV28 and TRBJ1-4, reads DVKVTQSSRYLVKRTGEKVFLECVQDMDHENMFWYRQDPGLGLRLIYFSYDVKMKEKGDIPEGYSVSREKKERFSLILESASTNQTSMYLCASKVPGGDEKLFFGSGTQLSVL.

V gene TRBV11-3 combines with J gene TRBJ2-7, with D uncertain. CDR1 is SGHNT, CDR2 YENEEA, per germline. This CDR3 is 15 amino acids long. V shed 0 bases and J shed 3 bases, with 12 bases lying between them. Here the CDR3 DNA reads TGTGCCAGCAGCTTAGACCCCGTTTCAGGCTACGAGCAGTACTTC. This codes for CASSLDPVSGYEQYF.